The sequence of this T cell receptor (beta chain) was determined in a study of T-cell reconstitution after alpha-beta-depleted transplantation in children. V was trimmed by 4 bases and J by 3 bases, leaving 16 bases between them. This CDR3 region has 15 residues. Germline CDR1 is SGHRS and CDR2 is YFSETQ. This clonotype was seen a few times. The antigen remains undetermined. General study findings and limits: Newly produced T cells mostly accounted for T-cell counts and diversity one year post-transplant.

Preparation of the TCRbeta library involved a method that used unique molecular identifiers. MiXCR, applied by TCRdb to the PCR reads, yields one record per CDR3 protein. Of about 980,000 distinct CDR3 sequences in the sample, 25% to 30% were seen once. The specimen comprised PBMCs, mostly from graft donor cells, sampled 360 days after TCRalphabeta/CD19-depleted stem cell transplant. The TCR comes from a boy less than two years old who had a stem cell transplant for SCID, so the T cells may come from the graft donor. The rearrangement links TRBV5-1 to TRBJ1-1; D is unclear. The CDR3 nucleotides read TGCGCCAGCAGCATGGACTCGCCAAAGTACACTGAAGCTTTCTTT. Amino acid sequence: CASSMDSPKYTEAFF.